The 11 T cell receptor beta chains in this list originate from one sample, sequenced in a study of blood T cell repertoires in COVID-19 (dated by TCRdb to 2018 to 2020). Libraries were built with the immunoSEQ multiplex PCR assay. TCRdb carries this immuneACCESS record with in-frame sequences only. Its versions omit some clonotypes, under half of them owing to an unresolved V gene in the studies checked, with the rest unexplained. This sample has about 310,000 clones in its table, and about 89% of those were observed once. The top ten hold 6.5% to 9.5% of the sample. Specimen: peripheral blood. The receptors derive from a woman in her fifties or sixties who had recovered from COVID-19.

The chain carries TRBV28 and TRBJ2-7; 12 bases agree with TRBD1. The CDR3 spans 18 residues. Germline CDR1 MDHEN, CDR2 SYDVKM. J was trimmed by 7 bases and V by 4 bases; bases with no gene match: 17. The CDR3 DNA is TGTGCCAGCAGTTCCACCGGGACAGGGGGCCGCTCCTCGTGGGAGCAGTACTTC. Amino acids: CASSSTGTGGRSSWEQYF.

The CDR3 is CSVGRTNQPQHF. In nucleotides, the CDR3 is TGCAGCGTTGGAAGGACAAATCAGCCCCAGCATTTT. The chain couples TRBV29-1 to TRBJ1-5; TRBD1 is a possible D gene (5 bases). The CDR3 covers 12 residues. Germline V gives CDR1 SQVTM, CDR2 ANQGSEA. Trimming pared 4 bases from V and 4 bases from J, leaving 8 bases between.

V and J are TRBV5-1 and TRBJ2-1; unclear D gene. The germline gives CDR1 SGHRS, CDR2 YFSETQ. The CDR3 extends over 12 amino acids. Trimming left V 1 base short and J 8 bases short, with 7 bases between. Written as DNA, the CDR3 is TGCGCCAGCAGCTTGTTTGCGGATGAGCAGTTCTTC. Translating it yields CASSLFADEQFF.

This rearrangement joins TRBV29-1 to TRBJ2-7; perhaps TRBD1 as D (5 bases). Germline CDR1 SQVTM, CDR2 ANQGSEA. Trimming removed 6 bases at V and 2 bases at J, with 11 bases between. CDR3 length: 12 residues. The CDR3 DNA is TGCAGCGTACGACAGAGAACCTACGAGCAGTACTTC. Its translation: CSVRQRTYEQYF.

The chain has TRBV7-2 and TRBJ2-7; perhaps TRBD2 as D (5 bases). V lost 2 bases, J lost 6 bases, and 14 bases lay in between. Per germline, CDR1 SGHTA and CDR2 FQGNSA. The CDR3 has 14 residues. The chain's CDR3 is CASSLHGAVSEQYF. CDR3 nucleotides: TGTGCCAGCAGCTTACATGGAGCGGTAAGCGAGCAGTACTTC.

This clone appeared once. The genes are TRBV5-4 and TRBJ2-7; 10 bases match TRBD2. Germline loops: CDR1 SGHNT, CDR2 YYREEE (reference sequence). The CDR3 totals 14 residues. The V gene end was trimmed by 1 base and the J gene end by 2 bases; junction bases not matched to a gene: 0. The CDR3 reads CASSLSGRAYEQYF. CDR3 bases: TGTGCCAGCAGCTTGAGCGGGAGGGCCTACGAGCAGTACTTC.

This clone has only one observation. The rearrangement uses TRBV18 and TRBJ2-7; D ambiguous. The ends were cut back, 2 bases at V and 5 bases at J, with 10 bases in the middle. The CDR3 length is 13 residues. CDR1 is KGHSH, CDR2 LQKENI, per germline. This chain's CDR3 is CASSPLNRNEQYF. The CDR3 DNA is TGTGCCAGCTCACCATTAAACAGAAACGAGCAGTACTTC.

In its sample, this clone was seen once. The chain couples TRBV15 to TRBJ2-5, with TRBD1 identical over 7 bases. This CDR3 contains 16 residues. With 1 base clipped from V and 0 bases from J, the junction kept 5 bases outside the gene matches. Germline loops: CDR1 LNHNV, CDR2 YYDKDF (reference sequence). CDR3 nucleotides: TGTGCCACCAGCAGAGCCCCGACAGGGAACCAAGAGACCCAGTACTTC. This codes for CATSRAPTGNQETQYF.

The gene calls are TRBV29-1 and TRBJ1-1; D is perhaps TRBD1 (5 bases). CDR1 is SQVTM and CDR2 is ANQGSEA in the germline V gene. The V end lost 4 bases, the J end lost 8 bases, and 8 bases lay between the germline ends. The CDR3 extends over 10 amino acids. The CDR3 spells CSVGQPEAFF. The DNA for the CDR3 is TGCAGCGTTGGACAGCCCGAAGCTTTCTTT.

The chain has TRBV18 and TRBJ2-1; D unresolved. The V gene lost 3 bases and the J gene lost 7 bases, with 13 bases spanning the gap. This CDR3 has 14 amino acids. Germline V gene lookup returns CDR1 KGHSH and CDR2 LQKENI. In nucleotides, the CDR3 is TGTGCCAGCTCACCCCCCGCAGTTCCGAATGAGCAGTTCTTC. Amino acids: CASSPPAVPNEQFF.

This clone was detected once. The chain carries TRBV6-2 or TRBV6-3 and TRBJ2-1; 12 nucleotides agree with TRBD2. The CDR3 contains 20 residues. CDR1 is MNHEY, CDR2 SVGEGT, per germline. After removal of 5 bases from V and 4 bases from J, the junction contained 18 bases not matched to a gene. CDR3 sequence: CASSGLTSGSHIPAYNEQFF. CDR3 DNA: TGTGCCAGCAGTGGATTGACTAGCGGGAGCCATATACCCGCGTACAATGAGCAGTTCTTC.